This TCR beta chain was identified during a study of T cells in Graves' hyperthyroidism and ophthalmopathy. Hyperthyroidism, newly diagnosed and lasting under 2 months, affected patients aged 18 to 65. Diagnostic decisions used clinical symptoms, serum thyroxine and TRAb, thyroid ultrasound and orbital computed tomography. Trimming pared 1 base from V and 6 bases from J, leaving 9 bases between. CDR3 length equals 12 residues. CDR1 DFQATT and CDR2 SNEGSKA come from the germline V gene (reference sequence). The investigators amplified TCR beta CDR3 regions from RNA transcripts. A first-round RT-PCR of the TCR CDR3 used the HTBI primer set. In TCRdb, the multiplex PCR reads were re-called with MiXCR into one record per CDR3 protein. The sample comprises some 600,000 distinct CDR3 sequences, approximately 13% of which are singletons, and roughly 5.7% rests with the top ten. This clonotype was counted many times.

This sequence joins TRBV20-1 and TRBJ1-2; the D is unclear. Sequenced material: blood. This TCR was sampled from a woman in her twenties or thirties with Graves' hyperthyroidism that later progressed to Graves' ophthalmopathy. CDR3 region: CSARVPPDGYTF. CDR3 DNA sequence: TGCAGTGCTAGAGTCCCACCAGATGGCTACACCTTC.